The clone carrying this T cell receptor beta chain has a count of ten or more. Unique molecular identifiers were used to barcode this TCRbeta library. TCRdb fed the PCR reads into MiXCR, producing one record per CDR3 protein. The data contain just under 350,000 distinct CDR3 sequences, around 15% of them singletons. This specimen comes from a study of T-cell reconstitution after alpha-beta-depleted transplantation in children. The CDR3 consists of 14 residues. V lost 3 bases and J lost 7; bases outside the gene matches: 9. Germline CDR1 and CDR2: SGHRS and YFSETQ. This TCR was sampled from a male patient between 2 and 15 years old who had a stem cell transplant for acute lymphoblastic leukemia, so the T cells may come from the graft donor. The chain links TRBV5-1 to TRBJ2-7; the match to TRBD2 covers 8 bases. The specimen comprised PBMCs, mostly from graft donor cells, sampled 360 days after TCRalphabeta/CD19-depleted stem cell transplant. The DNA for the CDR3 is TGCGCCAGCAGCTGGGGACTAGAAAAGGGGGAGCAGTACTTC. Translating it yields CASSWGLEKGEQYF.